These 25 T cell receptor beta chains originate from one sample sequenced in a study of T cell repertoires in ileal Crohn's disease. TCRdb's copy holds only in-frame clones and misses some; the assay was immunoSEQ multiplex PCR. The data show 300 to 400 clones, 80% to 95% seen once. Described time point: neoterminal ileum biopsy at postoperative endoscopy, about 6 months after surgery. Material for sequencing was ileal tissue. The receptor source for this set is an adult with Crohn's disease.

V is TRBV7-1 and J is TRBJ2-6; D is perhaps TRBD1 (6 bases). TRBV7-1 is annotated as an ORF whose role is uncertain. Trimming pared 5 bases from V and 5 bases from J, leaving 22 bases between. This CDR3 spans 18 amino acids. The CDR3, as DNA: TGTGCCAGCAGCAGGGGGATACGAGGACAAAGTCGGGCCAACGTCCTGACTTTC. Translated, it gives CASSRGIRGQSRANVLTF.

The CDR3 sequence: CASGLPGLAARTYEQYF. CDR3 DNA: TGTGCTAGTGGTTTGCCGGGACTAGCTGCTCGTACCTACGAGCAGTACTTC. The chain carries TRBV12-5 and TRBJ2-7, with 9 bases fitting TRBD2. The CDR3 length is 17 residues. Germline CDR1 LGHNT, CDR2 FRNRAP. The junction had 10 bases not matched to a gene; V was cut back by 2 bases and J by 2 bases.

The chain carries TRBV6-5 and TRBJ2-7; possible D gene TRBD2, 6 bases. This CDR3 region has 15 residues. Trimming pared 2 bases from V and 1 base from J, leaving 12 bases between. CDR1 and CDR2 from the germline V gene are MNHEY and SVGAGI. The CDR3 protein is CASSYDTRGSYEQYF. The CDR3 DNA reads TGTGCCAGCAGTTACGACACTCGGGGGTCCTACGAGCAGTACTTC.

Here the CDR3 reads CASSHGGDPRTDTQYF. The CDR3 nucleotides are TGCGCCAGCAGCCATGGTGGGGACCCTCGCACAGATACGCAGTATTTT. This rearrangement joins TRBV4-3 to TRBJ2-3; D may match TRBD1 or TRBD2 (5 bases each). The CDR3 spans 16 residues. The V gene's germline CDR1 is LGHNA and CDR2 YSLEER. Deletions cut 3 bases from V and 1 base from J, with 14 bases between.

This chain connects TRBV15 to TRBJ2-5, with D possibly TRBD2 on 6 matching bases. Germline CDR1 LNHNV, CDR2 YYDKDF (reference sequence). Trimming left V 10 bases short and J 5 bases short, with 17 bases between. This CDR3 is built from 13 residues. The CDR3 DNA sequence: TGTGCCATTAACAGAAGGGCGGGGGAGACCCAGTACTTC. Translated: CAINRRAGETQYF. The variable domain in full, completed from reference TRBV15 and TRBJ2-5, reads DAMVIQNPRYQVTQFGKPVTLSCSQTLNHNVMYWYQQKSSQAPKLLFHYYDKDFNNEADTPDNFQSRRPNTSFCFLDIRSPGLGDTAMYLCAINRRAGETQYFGPGTRLLVL.

This sequence joins TRBV7-4 and TRBJ2-6; unclear D gene. This CDR3 has 16 residues. CDR1 SGHVT and CDR2 SQSDAQ come from the germline V gene. V was clipped by 5 bases and J by 5 bases, with 16 bases between them. CDR3 nucleotide sequence: TGTGCCAGCAGCACCAGCTCACAAAGTCGGGCCAACGTCCTGACTTTC. It is translated as CASSTSSQSRANVLTF.

The chain joins TRBV7-9 to TRBJ2-3; the D is unclear. Germline loops: CDR1 SEHNR, CDR2 FQNEAQ (reference sequence). This CDR3 comprises 16 residues. Between the trimmed V and J ends, which lost 5 bases and 2 bases, there was a span of 17 bases. In nucleotides, the CDR3 is TGTGCCAGCAGCCAAGGTGGGTTTCGGCCCACAGATACGCAGTATTTT. This translates into CASSQGGFRPTDTQYF.

The chain carries TRBV7-3 and TRBJ2-7; tentative D call: TRBD1 (6 bases). The germline V gene encodes CDR1 SGHTA and CDR2 FQGTGA. The CDR3 contains 13 residues. Trimming shortened V by 2 bases and J by 4 bases, and 9 bases separated the two germline ends. The CDR3 here is CASSLGRGYEQYF. The CDR3 nucleotides read TGTGCCAGCAGCTTAGGAAGGGGGTACGAGCAGTACTTC.

In the case of this clone: Relative to the germline gene, one junction end is altered; a read error may explain this. This chain joins TRBV5-1 and TRBJ2-7; no clear D gene. Germline CDR1 is SGHRS and CDR2 is YFSETQ. The CDR3 totals 8 residues. The CDR3 sequence: CASSILSF. The CDR3 coding sequence is TGCGCCAGCAGCATTCTCAGCTTC.

The rearrangement uses TRBV7-9 and TRBJ2-5; possibly TRBD2 for D (5 bases). Germline CDR1 SEHNR, CDR2 FQNEAQ (reference sequence). The CDR3 runs to 11 residues. V dropped 5 bases and J dropped 5 bases, with 6 bases sitting between them. Here the CDR3 reads CASSRGETQYF. The CDR3 DNA reads as TGTGCCAGCAGCAGAGGGGAGACCCAGTACTTC.

This chain connects TRBV6-5 to TRBJ1-1; a possible D gene is TRBD1 (5 bases). CDR3 length: 13 amino acids. The V end lost 6 bases, the J end lost 1 base, and 9 bases lay between the germline ends. Germline V gene data show CDR1 as MNHEY and CDR2 as SVGAGI. CDR3 sequence (DNA): TGTGCCAGCAGGGAGACAGAGAACACTGAAGCTTTCTTT. It codes for CASRETENTEAFF.

V is TRBV27 and J is TRBJ2-3, with unresolved D. The CDR3 has 14 residues. Trimming shortened V by 5 bases and J by 2 bases, and 11 bases separated the two germline ends. The V gene's germline CDR1 is MNHEY and CDR2 SMNVEV (reference sequence). The CDR3 region has the DNA TGTGCCAGCAGTCGGCAGGTCGCCACAGATACGCAGTATTTT. Its protein product is CASSRQVATDTQYF.

This sequence joins TRBV7-3 and TRBJ2-1, with 7 bases aligning to TRBD2. The CDR3 has 16 amino acids. V shed 2 bases, J shed 4 bases, and the junction held 8 bases outside the gene matches. Germline CDR1 is SGHTA and CDR2 is FQGTGA. For the CDR3, the DNA is TGTGCCAGCAGCTTATGGAGCGGGAAAGGGTACAATGAGCAGTTCTTC. Its protein is CASSLWSGKGYNEQFF.

This chain links TRBV6-4 with TRBJ2-3; maybe TRBD2 (6 bases). With 2 bases removed from V and 1 base from J, the gap between germline ends came to 7 bases. Germline V CDR1 and CDR2: MRHNA, SNTAGT. The CDR3 spans 14 residues. The CDR3 sequence: CASSDGGGTDTQYF. The CDR3 DNA reads TGTGCCAGCAGTGACGGCGGGGGCACAGATACGCAGTATTTT.

The chain uses TRBV4-2 and TRBJ1-2; D uncertain. V was trimmed by 1 base and J by 6 bases, leaving 15 bases between them. The germline CDR1 and CDR2 sequences are LGHNA and YNFKEQ. The CDR3 sequence is 15 residues long. The CDR3 sequence: CASSQGLREANGYTF. Written as DNA, the CDR3 is TGTGCCAGCAGCCAAGGTTTAAGGGAGGCTAATGGCTACACCTTC.

The V and J genes are TRBV4-2 and TRBJ1-2; 8 positions agree with TRBD1. The length of the CDR3 is 15 residues. The germline V gene has CDR1 LGHNA and CDR2 YNFKEQ. Trimming took 2 bases from V and 7 from J; bases not matched to a gene: 9. CDR3 residues: CASSQPDRVEGGYTF. CDR3 sequence (DNA): TGTGCCAGCAGCCAACCGGACAGGGTGGAGGGTGGCTACACCTTC.

CDR3 nucleotides: TGTGCCAGCAGCCGAAGGCATTACCCACAAAGTCGGGCCAACGTCCTGACTTTC. Translation: CASSRRHYPQSRANVLTF. This chain connects TRBV7-8 to TRBJ2-6; the D is unclear. The germline V gene has CDR1 SGHVS and CDR2 FQNEAQ. V gave up 5 bases and J gave up 5 bases, with 22 bases separating them. The CDR3 is made up of 18 amino acids.

This clone is a singleton in its sample. The chain couples TRBV6-1 to TRBJ1-2; 10 nucleotides line up with TRBD1. This CDR3 contains 15 residues. The V and J ends lost 1 base and 5 bases, in that order; junction bases with no gene match: 4. Germline CDR1 and CDR2: MNHNS and SASEGT. CDR3 coding DNA: TGTGCCAGCAGTGAAGAAGGGACAGGGGTTTATGGCTACACCTTC. Its translation is CASSEEGTGVYGYTF.

This sequence joins TRBV27 and TRBJ1-1, with D tentatively TRBD1 (5 bases). This CDR3 is 14 amino acids long. Germline CDR1 is MNHEY and CDR2 is SMNVEV (reference sequence). V was pared by 2 bases and J by 5 bases, with 12 bases between. The CDR3 reads CASSLLYGGTEAFF. CDR3 DNA: TGTGCCAGCAGTTTACTTTATGGGGGGACTGAAGCTTTCTTT.

DNA of the CDR3: TGTGCCTGGAGTGTTGGCGGCTACGAGCAGTACTTC. This encodes CAWSVGGYEQYF. The chain uses TRBV30 and TRBJ2-7; no clear D gene. The CDR3 is 12 residues long. Germline lookup yields CDR1 GTSNPN and CDR2 SVGIG (reference sequence). Trimming took off 0 bases at V and 3 bases at J, with 6 bases between the two ends.

V usage is TRBV5-7 and J usage is TRBJ2-6; D call uncertain. TRBV5-7 is reported as an ORF; its role is uncertain. The CDR3 consists of 17 residues. V was cut by 10 bases and J by 5 bases, with 25 bases left in between. The CDR3 sequence is CAGIGDCVQSRANVLTF. The CDR3 region has the DNA TGTGCCGGCATCGGAGATTGCGTACAAAGTCGGGCCAACGTCCTGACTTTC.

The rearrangement joins TRBV7-2 to TRBJ2-7, with a possible D match to TRBD1 (6 bases). The length of the CDR3 is 16 residues. The V end was cut by 5 bases, the J end by 3 bases, with 20 bases between. Germline values: CDR1 SGHTA, CDR2 FQGNSA. CDR3 sequence reads: CASSPSSAGVNYEQYF. CDR3 in DNA: TGTGCCAGCAGCCCTTCTTCGGCAGGGGTAAACTACGAGCAGTACTTC.

The chain joins TRBV7-9 to TRBJ2-2; possibly TRBD1 or TRBD2 for D (6 bases each). Trimming removed 1 base at V and 1 base at J, with 10 bases between. Germline CDR1 reads SEHNR; CDR2 reads FQNEAQ (reference sequence). The CDR3 is 16 amino acids. CDR3 region: CASSLDGGRNTGELFF. CDR3 sequence (DNA): TGTGCCAGCAGCTTAGATGGGGGGCGGAACACCGGGGAGCTGTTTTTT.

This rearrangement joins TRBV6-6 to TRBJ1-1; no firm D call. V was trimmed by 0 bases and J by 1 base, leaving 9 bases between them. The CDR3 is 15 residues long. Germline V lookup: CDR1 MNHNY, CDR2 SVGAGI (reference sequence). CDR3 nucleotide sequence: TGTGCCAGCAGTTACTCTAGGCAGACGAACACTGAAGCTTTCTTT. This encodes CASSYSRQTNTEAFF.

V is TRBV4-1 and J is TRBJ1-5, with D possibly matching TRBD1 (6 bases). CDR1 MGHRA and CDR2 YSYEKL come from the germline V gene. V shed 5 bases and J shed 0 bases, with 11 bases lying between them. CDR3 length: 15 amino acids. In DNA form, the CDR3 reads TGCGCCAGCAGCGATCAGGGACATAGCAATCAGCCCCAGCATTTT. This encodes CASSDQGHSNQPQHF.